This TCR beta chain was documented in a study of cytotoxic CD8 clonotypes in ibrutinib-treated CLL. General study findings and limits: Timing of sampling differed between sustained-remission and progressing patients. Clonality climbed at ibrutinib response, then dropped toward baseline at progression.

The CDR3 loop spans 15 amino acids. Germline V CDR1 and CDR2: SEHNR, FQNEAQ (reference sequence). V was cut by 3 bases and J by 8 bases, with 17 bases left in between. To note about this clone: Its antigen is still unknown.

Sequencing was performed with immunoSEQ multiplex PCR; in TCRdb, only in-frame clones are kept and a portion is missing. This table has approximately 150,000 clones, about four fifths appearing once. The source material was PBMCs, sampled after 24 months of ibrutinib treatment. The chain has TRBV7-9 and TRBJ2-1; D is possibly TRBD2 (5 bases). The receptor comes from a human donor with chronic lymphocytic leukemia. CDR3: CASSFSGGLGDEQFF. CDR3 DNA: TGTGCCAGCAGCTTTTCGGGCGGGTTGGGAGATGAGCAGTTCTTC.